Each of the 30 T cell receptor beta chains below was sequenced from the same sample in a study of OX40 agonist ivuxolimab in advanced cancers. This table comes from immunoSEQ multiplex PCR, and its TCRdb copy is limited to in-frame clones, with some not included. The sample has 70,000 or so clones, roughly 84% seen once. This sample comprised CD4+ or CD8+ T cells sorted from blood, obtained in a trial of the OX40 agonist ivuxolimab. These receptors all come from an adult with an advanced solid tumor such as melanoma, head and neck, liver or kidney cancer.

CDR3 amino acids: CASSNTGTGETQYF. The CDR3 DNA follows: TGTGCCAGTAGTAATACCGGGACAGGAGAGACCCAGTACTTC. The genes are TRBV19 and TRBJ2-5; 8 positions match TRBD1. The CDR3 length is 14 residues. V trimming: 4 bases; J trimming: 4 bases; junction bases outside the gene matches: 5. From germline, CDR1 is LNHDA and CDR2 SQIVND (reference sequence).

This clone was seen a single time. The genes are TRBV6-5 and TRBJ1-1, with TRBD1 matching over 10 bases. J was trimmed by 11 bases and V by 5 bases; bases with no gene match: 8. The CDR3 sequence is 13 residues long. Germline-derived CDR1 and CDR2 are MNHEY and SVGAGI. Written as DNA, the CDR3 is TGTGCCAGCAGTCGTCCCGGGACAGGGGACGCTTTCTTT. Translating it yields CASSRPGTGDAFF.

The chain joins TRBV4-1 to TRBJ1-3; tentatively, D is TRBD1 (6 bases). Trimming shortened V by 3 bases and J by 1 base, and 10 bases separated the two germline ends. Per germline, CDR1 MGHRA and CDR2 YSYEKL. This CDR3 has 15 residues. This chain's CDR3 is CASSQIDRSGNTIYF. The CDR3 nucleotides are TGCGCCAGCAGCCAGATCGACAGGTCTGGAAACACCATATATTTT.

V usage is TRBV2 and J usage is TRBJ1-1; D unresolved. This CDR3 has 11 amino acids. Trimming pared 6 bases from V and 3 bases from J, leaving 5 bases between. CDR1 is SNHLY, CDR2 FYNNEI, per germline. The CDR3 DNA reads TGTGCCAGCAGCGTATACACTGAAGCTTTCTTT. Translation: CASSVYTEAFF.

V and J are TRBV19 and TRBJ1-1; D gene uncertain. Trimming left V 10 bases short and J 1 base short, with 10 bases between. The CDR3 consists of 12 residues. Germline V CDR1 and CDR2: LNHDA, SQIVND (reference sequence). The DNA of the CDR3 is TGTGCCACCAAGGGTGCGAACACTGAAGCTTTCTTT. It encodes CATKGANTEAFF.

The chain uses TRBV6-6 and TRBJ2-1; D is unresolved. The V end was cut by 4 bases, the J end by 7 bases, with 17 bases between. The V gene's germline CDR1 is MNHNY and CDR2 SVGAGI (reference sequence). This CDR3 is built from 15 residues. CDR3 in DNA: TGTGCCAGCAGTTCCGAACCGATCCTAAAAAATGAGCAGTTCTTC. Amino acid sequence: CASSSEPILKNEQFF.

The V and J genes are TRBV11-2 and TRBJ1-2; 8 nucleotides align to TRBD1. The CDR3 consists of 16 residues. CDR1 and CDR2 (germline): SGHAT, FQNNGV. V dropped 2 bases and J dropped 8; count of bases not matched to a gene: 13. The CDR3 loop reads CASSLHGQGPIWGYTF. The CDR3 coding sequence is TGTGCCAGCAGCTTACACGGACAGGGTCCCATCTGGGGCTACACCTTC.

The chain recombines TRBV5-8 with TRBJ2-7; 10 nucleotides line up with TRBD1. This CDR3 is 15 amino acids long. Germline CDR1 is SGHTS and CDR2 is YDEGEE. The V and J ends lost 0 bases and 1 base, in that order; junction bases with no gene match: 1. This chain's CDR3 is CASSLGDRGSYEQYF. CDR3 nucleotide sequence: TGTGCCAGCAGCTTGGGGGACAGGGGATCCTACGAGCAGTACTTC. Looking up the rest from reference TRBV5-8 and TRBJ2-7 gives the full variable domain: EAGVTQSPTHLIKTRGQQATLRCSPISGHTSVYWYQQALGLGLQFLLWYDEGEERNRGNFPPRFSGRQFPNYSSELNVNALELEDSALYLCASSLGDRGSYEQYFGPGTRLTVT.

The chain links TRBV15 to TRBJ1-4; D might be TRBD1 (5 bases). V dropped 5 bases and J dropped 2 bases, with 15 bases sitting between them. Germline CDR1 is LNHNV and CDR2 is YYDKDF (reference sequence). The CDR3 consists of 16 residues. The CDR3 DNA reads TGTGCCACCAGCCAGGGACGGGGATCGACTAATGAAAAACTGTTTTTT. Translating gives CATSQGRGSTNEKLFF. Variable domain in full (rest from reference TRBV15 and TRBJ1-4): DAMVIQNPRYQVTQFGKPVTLSCSQTLNHNVMYWYQQKSSQAPKLLFHYYDKDFNNEADTPDNFQSRRPNTSFCFLDIRSPGLGDTAMYLCATSQGRGSTNEKLFFGSGTQLSVL.

This clone came up once. V is TRBV2 and J is TRBJ1-5, with no clear D. CDR1 is SNHLY and CDR2 is FYNNEI in the germline V gene. V lost 7 bases, J lost 0 bases, and 10 bases lay in between. There are 14 residues in the CDR3. The CDR3 loop is CASTPWSSNQPQHF. Here the CDR3 DNA reads TGTGCCAGCACCCCATGGAGTAGCAATCAGCCCCAGCATTTT.

CDR3 DNA sequence: TGTGCCAGCAGAGGGACAGGGAACACTGAAGCTTTCTTT. It yields the protein CASRGTGNTEAFF. The chain carries TRBV25-1 and TRBJ1-1, with 8 bases aligning to TRBD1. CDR3 length: 13 residues. Germline V gene sequence: CDR1 MGHDK, CDR2 SYGVNS. With V trimmed by 6 bases and J by 1 base, 1 base remained unmatched.

The chain employs TRBV29-1 and TRBJ2-2; a possible D gene is TRBD2 (5 bases). CDR3 length equals 14 residues. Germline V CDR1 and CDR2: SQVTM, ANQGSEA. Trimming stripped 6 bases from V and 3 bases from J, with 14 bases between. CDR3: CSVIKDSYTGELFF. The CDR3, as DNA: TGCAGCGTAATCAAGGACTCATACACCGGGGAGCTGTTTTTT.

V gene TRBV7-2 combines with J gene TRBJ1-5; D gene uncertain. This CDR3 has 15 amino acids. Germline V gene lookup returns CDR1 SGHTA and CDR2 FQGNSA. Deletions cut 1 base from V and 1 base from J, with 8 bases between. DNA of the CDR3: TGTGCCAGCAGCTTAGGCCAGGCCAGCAATCAGCCCCAGCATTTT. This translates into CASSLGQASNQPQHF. Full variable domain (outside the CDR3, taken from reference TRBV7-2 and TRBJ1-5): GAGVSQSPSNKVTEKGKDVELRCDPISGHTALYWYRQSLGQGLEFLIYFQGNSAPDKSGLPSDRFSAERTGGSVSTLTIQRTQQEDSAVYLCASSLGQASNQPQHFGDGTRLSIL.

The J gene is TRBJ2-3, the V gene TRBV19; TRBD1 might be the D (6 bases). This CDR3 comprises 14 residues. V was cut by 7 bases and J by 4 bases, with 15 bases left in between. CDR1 and CDR2 from the germline V gene are LNHDA and SQIVND (reference sequence). The DNA of the CDR3 is TGTGCCAGTAAGAAAAGGACAGAATCAGATACGCAGTATTTT. It translates to CASKKRTESDTQYF. Based on the CDR3 plus reference TRBV19 and TRBJ2-3, the full variable domain is DGGITQSPKYLFRKEGQNVTLSCEQNLNHDAMYWYRQDPGQGLRLIYYSQIVNDFQKGDIAEGYSVSREKKESFPLTVTSAQKNPTAFYLCASKKRTESDTQYFGPGTRLTVL.

This rearrangement joins TRBV19 to TRBJ1-1; D is unclear. Trimming removed 4 bases at V and 4 bases at J, with 22 bases between. CDR1 and CDR2 from the germline V gene are LNHDA and SQIVND (reference sequence). The CDR3 contains 17 residues. The CDR3 coding sequence is TGTGCCAGTAGTAGTACGTATACCCTCGGGGAAGGCACTGAAGCTTTCTTT. As protein: CASSSTYTLGEGTEAFF. The variable domain in full, completed from reference TRBV19 and TRBJ1-1, reads DGGITQSPKYLFRKEGQNVTLSCEQNLNHDAMYWYRQDPGQGLRLIYYSQIVNDFQKGDIAEGYSVSREKKESFPLTVTSAQKNPTAFYLCASSSTYTLGEGTEAFFGQGTRLTVV.

The chain recombines TRBV5-1 with TRBJ2-1; D may match TRBD1 or TRBD2 (6 bases each). The germline V gene encodes CDR1 SGHRS and CDR2 YFSETQ. With 0 bases removed from V and 3 bases from J, the gap between germline ends came to 10 bases. This CDR3 has 15 residues. In DNA, the CDR3 is TGCGCCAGCAGCTTGGGGGGGGCGCTCTACAATGAGCAGTTCTTC. It encodes CASSLGGALYNEQFF.

V gene TRBV7-2 combines with J gene TRBJ2-2; D uncertain. Germline V gives CDR1 SGHTA, CDR2 FQGNSA. CDR3 length equals 15 residues. V was shortened by 4 bases and J by 5 bases, with 14 bases between the two germline ends. CDR3 coding DNA: TGTGCCAGCAGCTCCCCTACCAGAAATACCGGGGAGCTGTTTTTT. It specifies CASSSPTRNTGELFF.

The chain has TRBV14 and TRBJ1-6; 8 nucleotides agree with TRBD1. Germline V CDR1 and CDR2: SGHDN, FVKESK. The V gene end was trimmed by 5 bases and the J gene end by 9 bases; junction bases not matched to a gene: 6. The CDR3 runs to 14 residues. The CDR3 reads CASSFRTGFSPLHF. The CDR3 DNA follows: TGTGCCAGCAGCTTTCGGACAGGGTTTTCACCCCTCCACTTT.

V usage is TRBV28 and J usage is TRBJ1-4; 9 nucleotides agree with TRBD1. J gave up 7 bases and V 2 bases, and 8 bases lay outside the gene matches. Germline V gives CDR1 MDHEN, CDR2 SYDVKM. The CDR3 has 16 residues. The CDR3 DNA reads TGTGCCAGCAGTTTAGTCGCCGGGACAGGGTTTGAAAAACTGTTTTTT. It translates to CASSLVAGTGFEKLFF.

The V call is TRBV5-5, the J call TRBJ1-5; 12 bases map to TRBD1. Germline CDR1 is SGHKS and CDR2 is YYEKEE (reference sequence). The CDR3 consists of 16 residues. V shed 4 bases and J 3 bases; nucleotides not matched to a gene: 5. CDR3 region: CASSLLGQGANQPQHF. CDR3 in DNA: TGTGCCAGCAGCCTACTGGGACAGGGGGCCAATCAGCCCCAGCATTTT.

This sequence joins TRBV7-3 and TRBJ2-5, with 10 positions matching TRBD1. The germline V gene has CDR1 SGHTA and CDR2 FQGTGA. The CDR3 is 15 residues long. Losses at the gene ends were 3 bases for V and 5 bases for J; bases not matched to a gene: 6. The CDR3 protein is CASSLGQGRQETQYF. Here the CDR3 DNA reads TGTGCCAGCAGCTTGGGACAGGGGCGCCAGGAGACCCAGTACTTC.

V is TRBV19 and J is TRBJ2-2, with 7 bases lining up with TRBD1. CDR1 LNHDA and CDR2 SQIVND come from the germline V gene (reference sequence). The V and J ends lost 3 bases and 4 bases, in that order; junction bases with no gene match: 5. CDR3 length equals 15 residues. In nucleotides, the CDR3 is TGTGCCAGTAGTATTGGCGCAGGGGGCACCGGGGAGCTGTTTTTT. Amino acids: CASSIGAGGTGELFF. The entire variable domain, with the rest obtained from reference TRBV19 and TRBJ2-2, is as follows: DGGITQSPKYLFRKEGQNVTLSCEQNLNHDAMYWYRQDPGQGLRLIYYSQIVNDFQKGDIAEGYSVSREKKESFPLTVTSAQKNPTAFYLCASSIGAGGTGELFFGEGSRLTVL.

The rearrangement uses TRBV11-3 and TRBJ2-3; TRBD1 might be the D (6 bases). Between the trimmed V and J ends, which lost 4 bases and 4 bases, there was a span of 9 bases. The CDR3 has 13 residues. The germline CDR1 and CDR2 sequences are SGHNT and YENEEA. CDR3 amino acids: CASSSGAPDTQYF. The CDR3 DNA is TGTGCCAGCAGCTCAGGGGCCCCAGATACGCAGTATTTT.

J is TRBJ1-1 and V is TRBV13; TRBD1 might be the D (5 bases). The CDR3 sequence is 14 residues long. Per the germline V gene, CDR1 is PRHDT and CDR2 is FYEKMQ (reference sequence). The ends were cut back, 5 bases at V and 4 bases at J, with 14 bases in the middle. The CDR3 nucleotides read TGTGCCAGCAGCCGGGGGAGACCGGGCACTGAAGCTTTCTTT. Translated: CASSRGRPGTEAFF.

This sequence joins TRBV27 and TRBJ2-3; D possibly uses TRBD1 or TRBD2 (6 bases each). Per germline, CDR1 MNHEY and CDR2 SMNVEV (reference sequence). This CDR3 contains 17 residues. V lost 2 bases and J lost 0, with 15 bases in between. The chain's CDR3 is CASSLRGGGPSTDTQYF. As DNA, the CDR3 is TGTGCCAGCAGTTTAAGAGGAGGGGGTCCTAGCACAGATACGCAGTATTTT.

This chain joins TRBV19 and TRBJ2-2; TRBD1 might be the D (5 bases). The V and J ends lost 11 bases and 5 bases respectively, with 21 bases between them. Germline-derived CDR1 and CDR2 are LNHDA and SQIVND (reference sequence). The CDR3 is 15 residues long. The CDR3 DNA reads as TGTGCCTGTACCTCTTGGCAGGGTAGTACCGGGGAGCTGTTTTTT. Amino acids: CACTSWQGSTGELFF.

This clone has only one observation. This chain joins TRBV9 and TRBJ1-2; TRBD1 is a possible D gene (5 bases). V was pared by 0 bases and J by 8 bases, with 14 bases between. CDR3 length: 14 amino acids. The germline CDR1 and CDR2 sequences are SGDLS and YYNGEE. CDR3 residues: CASSVERGAKGYTF. The CDR3 region has the DNA TGTGCCAGCAGCGTAGAGAGGGGCGCGAAGGGCTACACCTTC.

CDR3 in DNA: TGCGCCAGCAGAAGAACAGGGTCGTTTAACACCGGGGAGCTGTTTTTT. Translating gives CASRRTGSFNTGELFF. The rearrangement uses TRBV5-1 and TRBJ2-2; D perhaps matches TRBD1 (6 bases). V lost 5 bases, J lost 2 bases, and 16 bases lay in between. CDR1 and CDR2 from the germline V gene are SGHRS and YFSETQ. CDR3 length equals 16 residues.

The chain joins TRBV7-2 to TRBJ2-3, with no clear D. The length of the CDR3 is 17 residues. In germline, CDR1 is SGHTA, CDR2 FQGNSA. Trimming left V 1 base short and J 6 bases short, with 20 bases between. The CDR3: CASSLEMASLVSDTQYF. The CDR3, as DNA: TGTGCCAGCAGCTTAGAGATGGCCAGCCTTGTATCCGATACGCAGTATTTT. The full variable domain, its missing parts supplied by reference TRBV7-2 and TRBJ2-3, is GAGVSQSPSNKVTEKGKDVELRCDPISGHTALYWYRQSLGQGLEFLIYFQGNSAPDKSGLPSDRFSAERTGGSVSTLTIQRTQQEDSAVYLCASSLEMASLVSDTQYFGPGTRLTVL.

The genes are TRBV5-1 and TRBJ2-1, with a weak D call TRBD1 (7 bases). The V gene lost 2 bases and the J gene lost 9 bases, with 21 bases spanning the gap. The CDR3 extends over 16 amino acids. Germline V lookup: CDR1 SGHRS, CDR2 YFSETQ. DNA of the CDR3: TGCGCCAGCAGCTTAAGGGGCAGGGGGGCCGGGGGTGAGCAGTTCTTC. This sequence encodes CASSLRGRGAGGEQFF.